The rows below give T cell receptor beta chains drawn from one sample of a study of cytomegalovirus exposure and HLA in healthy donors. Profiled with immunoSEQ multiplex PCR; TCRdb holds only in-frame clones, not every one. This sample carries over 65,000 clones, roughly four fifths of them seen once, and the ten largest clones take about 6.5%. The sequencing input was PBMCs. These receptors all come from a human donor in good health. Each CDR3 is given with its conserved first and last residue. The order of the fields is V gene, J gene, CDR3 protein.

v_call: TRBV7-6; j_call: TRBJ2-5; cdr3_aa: CASSSDRGNGETQYF
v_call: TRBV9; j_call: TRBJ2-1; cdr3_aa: CASSVVASGGLEQFF
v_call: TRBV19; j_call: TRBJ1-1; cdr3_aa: CASSPLGAGLRTEAFF
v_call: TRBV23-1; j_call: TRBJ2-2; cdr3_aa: CASSQYPAGFRFRGSTGELFF
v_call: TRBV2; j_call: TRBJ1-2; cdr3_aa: CASSAQGTYGYTF
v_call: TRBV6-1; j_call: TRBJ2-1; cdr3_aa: CASSLKIQGGEQFF
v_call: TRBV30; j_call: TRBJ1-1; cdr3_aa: CAWGDRNTEAFF
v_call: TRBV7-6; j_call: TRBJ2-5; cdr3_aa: CASSLGLLRGQETQYF
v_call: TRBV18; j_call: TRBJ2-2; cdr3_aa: CASSPVRGDTGELFF
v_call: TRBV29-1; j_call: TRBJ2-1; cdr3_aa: CSVEDSISGASYNEQFF
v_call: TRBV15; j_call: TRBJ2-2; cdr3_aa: CATSRDRGTGELFF
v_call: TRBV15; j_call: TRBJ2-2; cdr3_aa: CATSRDLAGELFF
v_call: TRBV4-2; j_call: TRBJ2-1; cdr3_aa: CASSQDLLAGDNEQFF
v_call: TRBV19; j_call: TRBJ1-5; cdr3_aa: CASTDGGQPQHF
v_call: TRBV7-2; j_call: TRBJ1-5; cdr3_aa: CASSAYSNQPQHF
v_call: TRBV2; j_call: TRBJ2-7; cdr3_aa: CASSEVGGGVYEQYF
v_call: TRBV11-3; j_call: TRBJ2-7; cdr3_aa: CASSLGDRFQYF
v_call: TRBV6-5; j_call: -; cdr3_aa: CASSTYYEQYF
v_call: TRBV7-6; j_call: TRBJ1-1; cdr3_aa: CASSPYRNTEAFF
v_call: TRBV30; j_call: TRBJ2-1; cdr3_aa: CAWSVGHRGEQFF
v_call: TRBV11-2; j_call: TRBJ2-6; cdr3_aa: CASSLSSRAGANVLTF
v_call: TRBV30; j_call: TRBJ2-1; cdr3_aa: CACMLGQGYNEQFF
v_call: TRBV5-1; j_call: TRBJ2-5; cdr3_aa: CASSPPAGGQETQYF
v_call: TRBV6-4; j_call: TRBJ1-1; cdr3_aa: CASSAREDTEAFF
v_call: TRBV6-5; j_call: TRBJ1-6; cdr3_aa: CASSYREGNSPLHF
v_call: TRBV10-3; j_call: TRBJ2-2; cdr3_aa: CAIQGTGELFF
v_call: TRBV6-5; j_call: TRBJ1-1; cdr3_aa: CASRRQQQGEAFF
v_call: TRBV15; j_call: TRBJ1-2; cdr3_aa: CATSPGTGVHGYTF
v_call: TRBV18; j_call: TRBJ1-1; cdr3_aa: CASSPGREDGGGIMNTEAFF
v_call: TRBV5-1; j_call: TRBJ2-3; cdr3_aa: CASSRPGTVSTDTQYF
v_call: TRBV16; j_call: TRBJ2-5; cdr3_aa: CASSQSYGQETQYF
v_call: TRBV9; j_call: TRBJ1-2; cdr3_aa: CASSVDGVYGYTF
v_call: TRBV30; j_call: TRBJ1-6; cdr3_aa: CAWSEVGTGSSPLHF
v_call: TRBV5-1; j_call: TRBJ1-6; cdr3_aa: CASCRDRNSPLHF
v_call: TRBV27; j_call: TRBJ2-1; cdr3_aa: CASSSRLAGGREQFF
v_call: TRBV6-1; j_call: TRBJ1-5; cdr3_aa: CASRLGQDSNQPQHF
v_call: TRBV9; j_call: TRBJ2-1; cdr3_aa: CASSSGTSGGLDNEQFF
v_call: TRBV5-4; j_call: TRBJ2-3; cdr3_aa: CASSPSAQADTQYF
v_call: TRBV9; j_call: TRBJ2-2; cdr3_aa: CASSVSAGGDTGELFF
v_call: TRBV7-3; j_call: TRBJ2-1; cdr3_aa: CASSLGTSGPRDEQFF
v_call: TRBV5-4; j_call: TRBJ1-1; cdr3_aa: CASSSPGTGAVNTEAFF
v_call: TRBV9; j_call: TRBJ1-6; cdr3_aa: CASSPGVNSNSPLHF